What follows are 32 T cell receptor beta chains derived from one specimen sequenced in a study of T cells in localized non-small cell lung cancer. TCRdb's table, derived via immunoSEQ multiplex PCR, lists solely in-frame clones and lacks some. The profile shows tens of thousands of clones, about 89% of them singletons. The starting material was peripheral blood, obtained before any cancer treatment. Every receptor here comes from an older male donor with stage I lung adenocarcinoma.

The V gene is TRBV6-5, the J gene TRBJ1-1; D is unresolved. Germline CDR1 reads MNHEY; CDR2 reads SVGAGI. With 0 bases removed from V and 3 bases from J, the gap between germline ends came to 14 bases. This CDR3 region has 16 residues. In DNA form, the CDR3 reads TGTGCCAGCAGTTACTCGATAGGATTAGGTGACACTGAAGCTTTCTTT. Translating it yields CASSYSIGLGDTEAFF.

This clone turned up a few times. V gene TRBV6-1 combines with J gene TRBJ2-5; TRBD1 might be the D (6 bases). Looked up from germline, CDR1 is MNHNS and CDR2 is SASEGT. The CDR3 length is 14 residues. V shed 7 bases and J shed 0 bases, with 12 bases lying between them. The CDR3 DNA is TGTGCCAGCAAGAAGGACAGAAACCAAGAGACCCAGTACTTC. Amino acid sequence: CASKKDRNQETQYF.

The DNA of the CDR3 is TGTGCCTGGAGTCCAGGGGTTAGGTACGAGCAGTACTTC. This encodes CAWSPGVRYEQYF. V gene TRBV30 combines with J gene TRBJ2-7; TRBD1 is a possible D gene (6 bases). Trimming cost V 2 bases and J 4 bases, with 12 bases left between them. The CDR3 is 13 amino acids. CDR1 is GTSNPN and CDR2 is SVGIG in the germline V gene (reference sequence).

The chain links TRBV30 to TRBJ2-5, with 7 positions matching TRBD1. The CDR3 is made up of 18 amino acids. Germline-derived CDR1 and CDR2 are GTSNPN and SVGIG (reference sequence). The J segment lost 1 base and the V segment lost 1 base, leaving 15 bases of the junction unmatched. DNA of the CDR3: TGTGCCTGGAGTGCTGTAGGGTCAAACAGGGGCAGCCAAGAGACCCAGTACTTC. It encodes CAWSAVGSNRGSQETQYF.

The chain uses TRBV19 and TRBJ2-1; D could derive from TRBD1 or TRBD2 (5 bases each). The CDR3 has 16 amino acids. Germline CDR1 reads LNHDA; CDR2 reads SQIVND (reference sequence). Trimming took off 5 bases at V and 5 bases at J, with 19 bases between the two ends. The CDR3 coding sequence is TGTGCCAGTAGTCCCGCCTTGGGGGTCAGCGACAATGAGCAGTTCTTC. Translated, it gives CASSPALGVSDNEQFF.

The chain carries TRBV7-8 and TRBJ2-2; 12 bases are a match to TRBD1. Germline V gene sequence: CDR1 SGHVS, CDR2 FQNEAQ. J lost 5 bases, V lost 5 bases, and 6 bases had no gene match. The CDR3 is 16 amino acids. Here the CDR3 reads CASSPWDRGRTGELFF. Here the CDR3 DNA reads TGTGCCAGCAGCCCTTGGGACAGGGGGCGAACCGGGGAGCTGTTTTTT. Complete variable domain (other parts from reference TRBV7-8 and TRBJ2-2): GAGVSQSPRYKVAKRGQDVALRCDPISGHVSLFWYQQALGQGPEFLTYFQNEAQLDKSGLPSDRFFAERPEGSVSTLKIQRTQQEDSAVYLCASSPWDRGRTGELFFGEGSRLTVL.

The chain uses TRBV5-1 and TRBJ2-7; D possibly corresponds to TRBD1 (5 bases). The germline V gene has CDR1 SGHRS and CDR2 YFSETQ. Trimming took off 5 bases at V and 4 bases at J, with 19 bases between the two ends. CDR3 length equals 15 residues. This chain's CDR3 is CASRGQPTMTYEQYF. In DNA form, the CDR3 reads TGCGCCAGCAGGGGGCAGCCCACCATGACTTACGAGCAGTACTTC.

The rearrangement joins TRBV19 to TRBJ1-5; D call uncertain. V dropped 3 bases and J dropped 0 bases, with 9 bases sitting between them. The CDR3 has 15 amino acids. CDR1 is LNHDA, CDR2 SQIVND, per germline (reference sequence). CDR3 region: CASSIPQNSNQPQHF. In DNA, the CDR3 is TGTGCCAGTAGTATTCCCCAAAATAGCAATCAGCCCCAGCATTTT.

The V and J genes are TRBV5-1 and TRBJ2-7; D is possibly TRBD1 (7 bases). The V gene lost 3 bases and the J gene lost 3 bases, with 13 bases spanning the gap. The CDR3 has 14 residues. Germline CDR1 and CDR2: SGHRS and YFSETQ. In DNA form, the CDR3 reads TGCGCCAGCAGCTGGAGCCAGGGGGGCTACGAGCAGTACTTC. It encodes CASSWSQGGYEQYF.

CDR3 region: CASSLEGSRQETQYF. The CDR3 bases are TGTGCCAGCAGCTTGGAGGGCAGCCGCCAAGAGACCCAGTACTTC. The rearrangement joins TRBV5-8 to TRBJ2-5; D not certain. V was clipped by 0 bases and J by 1 base, with 10 bases between them. The CDR3 extends over 15 amino acids. Germline CDR1 and CDR2: SGHTS and YDEGEE.

The chain joins TRBV5-1 to TRBJ1-1; D gene ambiguous. V was shortened by 4 bases and J by 2 bases, with 15 bases between the two germline ends. The CDR3 spans 15 residues. The V gene's germline CDR1 is SGHRS and CDR2 YFSETQ. CDR3 loop: CASSPLSLGNTEAFF. The CDR3 coding sequence is TGCGCCAGCAGCCCCTTATCGTTAGGAAACACTGAAGCTTTCTTT.

The rearrangement links TRBV19 to TRBJ2-5; a possible D gene is TRBD1 (6 bases). The length of the CDR3 is 14 residues. The V end lost 3 bases, the J end lost 2 bases, and 10 bases lay between the germline ends. Germline assignment: CDR1 LNHDA and CDR2 SQIVND (reference sequence). CDR3 in amino acids: CASSMDRGQETQYF. In DNA form, the CDR3 reads TGTGCCAGTAGTATGGATAGGGGGCAAGAGACCCAGTACTTC.

The V gene is TRBV10-3, the J gene TRBJ2-7; TRBD1 aligns across 8 bases. V was pared by 10 bases and J by 2 bases, with 7 bases of the junction left unmatched. Germline V CDR1 and CDR2: ENHRY, SYGVKD. The CDR3 is 13 residues long. This CDR3 reads CASRGRGPYEQYF. The CDR3 region has the DNA TGTGCCAGCCGAGGCAGGGGGCCCTACGAGCAGTACTTC.

The chain is built from TRBV29-1 and TRBJ1-2, with TRBD1 matching over 8 bases. Germline V gene sequence: CDR1 SQVTM, CDR2 ANQGSEA. The junction had 7 bases not matched to a gene; V was cut back by 7 bases and J by 3 bases. This CDR3 has 13 amino acids. The CDR3 spells CSAGQGLDYGYTF. The DNA of the CDR3 is TGCAGCGCTGGACAGGGACTCGACTATGGCTACACCTTC.

The chain combines TRBV7-9 with TRBJ1-2; the D gene is possibly TRBD1 (5 bases). Germline CDR1 reads SEHNR; CDR2 reads FQNEAQ (reference sequence). The CDR3 spans 13 residues. Trimming pared 4 bases from V and 8 bases from J, leaving 14 bases between. The CDR3 nucleotides are TGTGCCAGCAGCTCAAGCGCGGAGGGGGGCTACACCTTC. Translated, it gives CASSSSAEGGYTF.

This chain connects TRBV27 to TRBJ2-3; the D gene is possibly TRBD2 (6 bases). V lost 6 bases and J lost 6, with 19 bases in between. CDR3 length: 15 residues. CDR1 and CDR2 from the germline V gene are MNHEY and SMNVEV (reference sequence). The CDR3 DNA is TGTGCCAGCAGCCCCCTAGGTGCTGGAGGGGATACGCAGTATTTT. The encoded protein is CASSPLGAGGDTQYF.

The CDR3 DNA is TGCAGCGTCTCCGGGACAGGGGAAAACCTCCACGAGCAGTACTTC. Amino acids: CSVSGTGENLHEQYF. V and J are TRBV29-1 and TRBJ2-7; 10 nucleotides agree with TRBD1. Losses at the gene ends were 6 bases for V and 5 bases for J; bases not matched to a gene: 13. This CDR3 has 15 amino acids. In germline, CDR1 is SQVTM, CDR2 ANQGSEA.

This clone was picked up one time. The chain couples TRBV6-6 to TRBJ1-1, with 9 positions matching TRBD1. Germline lookup yields CDR1 MNHNY and CDR2 SVGAGI (reference sequence). This CDR3 has 16 residues. Trimming at V came to 2 bases and at J to 6 bases, leaving 10 bases not matched to a gene. The CDR3 bases are TGTGCCAGCAGTTACCCCGACAGGGGGTGGGAAGCTGAAGCTTTCTTT. Its translation is CASSYPDRGWEAEAFF.

CDR3 coding DNA: TGCAGCGTCGCAGGACAGATGAACACTGAAGCTTTCTTT. This translates into CSVAGQMNTEAFF. The chain is built from TRBV29-1 and TRBJ1-1, with D possibly matching TRBD1 (6 bases). The germline gives CDR1 SQVTM, CDR2 ANQGSEA. The length of the CDR3 is 13 residues. Trimming pared 6 bases from V and 0 bases from J, leaving 11 bases between. The full variable domain, completed using reference TRBV29-1 and TRBJ1-1, is SAVISQKPSRDICQRGTSLTIQCQVDSQVTMMFWYRQQPGQSLTLIATANQGSEATYESGFVIDKFPISRPNLTFSTLTVSNMSPEDSSIYLCSVAGQMNTEAFFGQGTRLTVV.

The CDR3: CASRSGTGGEQYF. The CDR3 region has the DNA TGTGCCAGTAGGTCCGGGACAGGGGGCGAGCAGTACTTC. This sequence joins TRBV19 and TRBJ2-7; TRBD1 matches at 11 bases. The V segment lost 6 bases and the J segment 6 bases; nucleotides outside the gene matches: 4. The CDR3 runs 13 residues. CDR1 and CDR2 (germline): LNHDA, SQIVND (reference sequence).

The genes are TRBV9 and TRBJ2-1; D may be TRBD1 (6 bases). Deletions cut 4 bases from V and 8 bases from J, with 22 bases between. The germline V gene has CDR1 SGDLS and CDR2 YYNGEE. The CDR3 totals 16 residues. Here the CDR3 DNA reads TGTGCCAGCAGCTCCAAACAGGGTTCTAATCTTGATGAGCAGTTCTTC. As protein: CASSSKQGSNLDEQFF. Full variable domain (rest looked up from reference TRBV9 and TRBJ2-1): DSGVTQTPKHLITATGQRVTLRCSPRSGDLSVYWYQQSLDQGLQFLIQYYNGEERAKGNILERFSAQQFPDLHSELNLSSLELGDSALYFCASSSKQGSNLDEQFFGPGTRLTVL.

This chain links TRBV21-1 with TRBJ1-1. TRBV21-1 is marked as a pseudogene. The CDR3 covers 11 residues. CDR3 residues: CANFGNTEAFF. The CDR3 region has the DNA TGTGCCAATTTCGGGAACACTGAAGCTTTCTTT.

This sequence joins TRBV7-9 and TRBJ1-1, with TRBD1 as a possible D gene (6 bases). The CDR3 contains 15 residues. CDR1 is SEHNR, CDR2 FQNEAQ, per germline (reference sequence). V dropped 4 bases and J dropped 3 bases, with 15 bases sitting between them. The CDR3 DNA is TGTGCCAGCAGCTCTCCCAGCCAGGGGTACACTGAAGCTTTCTTT. This encodes CASSSPSQGYTEAFF.

The chain is built from TRBV6-1 and TRBJ1-4; 9 nucleotides align to TRBD1. The CDR3 covers 15 residues. The junction had 10 bases not matched to a gene; V was cut back by 6 bases and J by 8 bases. From germline, CDR1 is MNHNS and CDR2 SASEGT. As DNA, the CDR3 is TGTGCCAGCAGATCTAGGACAGGGGAGGGGGAAAAACTGTTTTTT. It translates to CASRSRTGEGEKLFF.

The rearrangement joins TRBV7-2 to TRBJ2-5; 15 bases are a match to TRBD2. CDR1 and CDR2 (germline): SGHTA, FQGNSA. The CDR3 contains 17 residues. The V segment lost 4 bases and the J segment 2 bases; nucleotides outside the gene matches: 5. The DNA of the CDR3 is TGTGCCAGCAGCTCCGGACTAGCGGGAGGGAGGCAAGAGACCCAGTACTTC. It codes for CASSSGLAGGRQETQYF.

The gene calls are TRBV2 and TRBJ1-5; D may be TRBD1 (6 bases). The CDR3 length is 14 residues. V lost 5 bases to trimming and J lost 0 bases, with 8 bases between them. Per the germline V gene, CDR1 is SNHLY and CDR2 is FYNNEI. CDR3 in DNA: TGTGCCAGCAGTTCGGACAGTAGCAATCAGCCCCAGCATTTT. This translates into CASSSDSSNQPQHF. The full variable domain, in which reference TRBV2 and TRBJ1-5 provide the parts outside the CDR3, is EPEVTQTPSHQVTQMGQEVILRCVPISNHLYFYWYRQILGQKVEFLVSFYNNEISEKSEIFDDQFSVERPDGSNFTLKIRSTKLEDSAMYFCASSSDSSNQPQHFGDGTRLSIL.

The rearrangement joins TRBV7-3 to TRBJ2-1; D not certain. This CDR3 spans 15 amino acids. V gave up 0 bases and J gave up 0 bases, with 6 bases separating them. Germline V gene data show CDR1 as SGHTA and CDR2 as FQGTGA. The CDR3: CASSLTESSYNEQFF. CDR3 bases: TGTGCCAGCAGCTTAACGGAGAGCTCCTACAATGAGCAGTTCTTC.

V and J are TRBV5-4 and TRBJ2-1; 14 nucleotides align to TRBD2. After removal of 4 bases from V and 6 bases from J, the junction contained 9 bases not matched to a gene. The germline V gene encodes CDR1 SGHNT and CDR2 YYREEE (reference sequence). The CDR3 spans 17 residues. The CDR3 DNA is TGTGCCAGCAGCCTAGGACTAGCGGGGGGAAATAGCAATGAGCAGTTCTTC. Translation gives CASSLGLAGGNSNEQFF.

The chain links TRBV7-8 to TRBJ2-1; tentative D call: TRBD2 (5 bases). The germline gives CDR1 SGHVS, CDR2 FQNEAQ. The CDR3 has 14 amino acids. Trimming shortened V by 7 bases and J by 7 bases, and 17 bases separated the two germline ends. The DNA of the CDR3 is TGTGCCAGCACCCGGGAAGAAGCACAGAATGAGCAGTTCTTC. This sequence encodes CASTREEAQNEQFF. The full variable domain, its missing parts supplied by reference TRBV7-8 and TRBJ2-1, is GAGVSQSPRYKVAKRGQDVALRCDPISGHVSLFWYQQALGQGPEFLTYFQNEAQLDKSGLPSDRFFAERPEGSVSTLKIQRTQQEDSAVYLCASTREEAQNEQFFGPGTRLTVL.

The CDR3 is CASSLKRQGNTGELFF. Here the CDR3 DNA reads TGTGCCAGCAGCTTAAAACGACAGGGAAACACCGGGGAGCTGTTTTTT. The V call is TRBV5-4, the J call TRBJ2-2, with 7 bases matching TRBD1. Germline CDR1 is SGHNT and CDR2 is YYREEE (reference sequence). The CDR3 loop spans 16 amino acids. V dropped 2 bases and J dropped 2; count of bases not matched to a gene: 6.

The V gene is TRBV5-1, the J gene TRBJ1-3; 7 bases are shared with TRBD1. Germline-derived CDR1 and CDR2 are SGHRS and YFSETQ. This CDR3 has 15 residues. The V segment lost 7 bases and the J segment 1 base; nucleotides outside the gene matches: 8. This chain's CDR3 is CASRQGESSGNTIYF. The CDR3, as DNA: TGCGCCAGCCGCCAGGGGGAAAGTTCTGGAAACACCATATATTTT. The variable domain in full, completed from reference TRBV5-1 and TRBJ1-3, reads KAGVTQTPRYLIKTRGQQVTLSCSPISGHRSVSWYQQTPGQGLQFLFEYFSETQRNKGNFPGRFSGRQFSNSRSEMNVSTLELGDSALYLCASRQGESSGNTIYFGEGSWLTVV.

The chain links TRBV20-1 to TRBJ1-2; D unresolved. This CDR3 is built from 11 residues. Germline assignment: CDR1 DFQATT and CDR2 SNEGSKA (reference sequence). The V end was cut by 4 bases, the J end by 2 bases, with 5 bases between. The CDR3 loop reads CSAKANYGYTF. The CDR3 DNA reads as TGCAGTGCTAAGGCCAACTATGGCTACACCTTC.